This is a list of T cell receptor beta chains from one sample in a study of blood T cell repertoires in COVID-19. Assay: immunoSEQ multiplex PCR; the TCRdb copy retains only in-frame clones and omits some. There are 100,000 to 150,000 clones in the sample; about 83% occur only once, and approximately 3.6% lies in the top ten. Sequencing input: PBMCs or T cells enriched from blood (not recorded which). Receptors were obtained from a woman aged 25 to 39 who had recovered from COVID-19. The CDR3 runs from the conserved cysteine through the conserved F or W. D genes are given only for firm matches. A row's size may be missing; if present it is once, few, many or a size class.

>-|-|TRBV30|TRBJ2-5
CAWSGLETQYF
TGTGCCTGGAGTGGTCTGGAGACCCAGTACTTC
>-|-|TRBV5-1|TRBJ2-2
CASSSSLANTGELFF
TGCGCCAGCAGCTCCTCCCTCGCGAACACCGGGGAGCTGTTTTTT
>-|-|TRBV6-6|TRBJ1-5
CASTHEGGNQPQHF
TGTGCCAGCACCCACGAGGGGGGCAATCAGCCCCAGCATTTT
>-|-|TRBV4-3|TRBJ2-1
CASSPGVAAYEQFF
TGCGCCAGCAGCCCCGGGGTAGCGGCTTATGAGCAGTTCTTC
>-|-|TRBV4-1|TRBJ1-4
CASSQRDLSTTNEKLFF
TGCGCCAGCAGCCAACGGGATCTCTCGACAACTAATGAAAAACTGTTTTTT
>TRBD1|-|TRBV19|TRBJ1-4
CATSGTANEKLFF
TGTGCCACCTCCGGGACAGCTAATGAAAAACTGTTTTTT
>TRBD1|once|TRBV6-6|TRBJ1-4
CASSHRGIANEKLFF
TGTGCCAGCAGTCACAGGGGTATCGCTAATGAAAAACTGTTTTTT
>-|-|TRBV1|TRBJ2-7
CTSSQAREDEQYF
TGCACCAGCAGCCAAGCGCGGGAGGACGAGCAGTACTTC
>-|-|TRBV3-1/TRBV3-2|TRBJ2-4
CASSLSPTSTKNIQYF
TGTGCCAGCAGCCTGTCGCCTACTAGCACCAAAAACATTCAGTACTTC
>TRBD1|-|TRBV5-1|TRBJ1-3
CASSLVGQDSGNTIYF
TGCGCCAGCAGCTTGGTGGGACAGGACTCTGGAAACACCATATATTTT
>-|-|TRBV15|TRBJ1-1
CATSREASEAFF
TGTGCCACCAGCAGAGAGGCCTCTGAAGCTTTCTTT
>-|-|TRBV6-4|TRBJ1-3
CASSDGLSGNTIYF
TGTGCCAGCAGTGACGGGCTCTCTGGAAACACCATATATTTT
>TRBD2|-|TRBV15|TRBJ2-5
CATSRAGTRWEETQYF
TGTGCCACCAGCAGAGCCGGGACTAGATGGGAAGAGACCCAGTACTTC
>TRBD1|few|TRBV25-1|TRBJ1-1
CASSGLDRVNGVGAFF
TGTGCCAGCAGTGGCCTAGACAGGGTGAACGGGGTAGGGGCTTTCTTT
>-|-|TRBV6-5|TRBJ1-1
CASRNRVEAFF
TGTGCCAGCAGGAACAGGGTTGAAGCTTTCTTT
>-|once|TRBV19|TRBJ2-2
CASNYRDANTGELFF
TGTGCCAGTAATTACAGGGACGCGAACACCGGGGAGCTGTTTTTT
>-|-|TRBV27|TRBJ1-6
CASTRQGDTYNSPLHF
TGTGCCAGCACCCGCCAGGGCGACACTTATAATTCACCCCTCCACTTT
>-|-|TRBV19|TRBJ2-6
CASSRLTGSGANVLTF
TGTGCCAGTAGTAGGCTTACGGGCTCTGGGGCCAACGTCCTGACTTTC
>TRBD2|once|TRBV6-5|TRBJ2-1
CASSYASGGTYNEQFF
TGTGCCAGCAGTTACGCCAGCGGGGGAACCTACAATGAGCAGTTCTTC
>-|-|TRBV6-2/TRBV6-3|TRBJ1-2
CASSYSTDRLYGYTF
TGTGCCAGCAGTTACTCAACGGACAGACTATATGGCTACACCTTC
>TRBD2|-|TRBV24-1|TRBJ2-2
CATAGGAVNTGELFF
TGTGCCACCGCGGGGGGCGCGGTGAACACCGGGGAGCTGTTTTTT
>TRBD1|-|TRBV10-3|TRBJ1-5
CAISGRDSGNQPQHF
TGTGCCATCAGTGGGAGGGACAGCGGAAACCAGCCCCAGCATTTT
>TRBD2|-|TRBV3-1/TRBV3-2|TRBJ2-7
CASSQGREGPYEQYF
TGTGCCAGCAGCCAAGGGCGGGAGGGCCCCTACGAGCAGTACTTC
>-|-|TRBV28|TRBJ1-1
CASSLFQVHRNTEAFF
TGTGCCAGCAGTTTATTCCAGGTCCATCGAAACACTGAAGCTTTCTTT
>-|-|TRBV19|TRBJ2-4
CASSPPAGLAKNIQYF
TGTGCCAGTAGTCCTCCGGCGGGGTTAGCCAAAAACATTCAGTACTTC
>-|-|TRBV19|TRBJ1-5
CASSAYRVGGQPQHF
TGTGCCAGTAGCGCCTACAGGGTTGGGGGTCAGCCCCAGCATTTT
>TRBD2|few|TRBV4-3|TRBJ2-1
CASSLGGPASGNEQFF
TGCGCCAGCAGCCTGGGGGGGCCGGCTAGCGGGAATGAGCAGTTCTTC
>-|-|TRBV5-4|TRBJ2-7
CASSLAGHGGSYEQYF
TGTGCCAGCAGCTTGGCGGGGCACGGGGGCTCCTACGAGCAGTACTTC
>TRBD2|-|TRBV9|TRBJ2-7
CASRPGLAGGPGEQYF
TGTGCCAGCAGGCCCGGACTAGCGGGAGGGCCGGGAGAGCAGTACTTC